The present T cell receptor beta chain was sequenced within a study of PD-L1 blockade in urothelial cancer. J was trimmed by 8 bases and V by 3 bases; bases with no gene match: 7. The CDR3 consists of 14 residues. Germline CDR1 SGHRS, CDR2 YFSETQ. Sequencing was performed with immunoSEQ multiplex PCR; in TCRdb, only in-frame clones are kept and a portion is missing. Altogether 40,000 to 55,000 clones are present, around 85% being singletons, with the ten largest covering around 9.3%. Time point denoted: peripheral blood 6 weeks after treatment start. The chain combines TRBV5-1 with TRBJ1-4; 7 bases align to TRBD1. The source is a man between 60 and 75 years old with urothelial cancer. Sequenced material: PBMCs, taken around atezolizumab (anti-PD-L1) treatment. The CDR3 here is CASSSGQDGEKLFF. In nucleotides, the CDR3 is TGCGCCAGCAGCTCCGGACAGGATGGGGAAAAACTGTTTTTT.